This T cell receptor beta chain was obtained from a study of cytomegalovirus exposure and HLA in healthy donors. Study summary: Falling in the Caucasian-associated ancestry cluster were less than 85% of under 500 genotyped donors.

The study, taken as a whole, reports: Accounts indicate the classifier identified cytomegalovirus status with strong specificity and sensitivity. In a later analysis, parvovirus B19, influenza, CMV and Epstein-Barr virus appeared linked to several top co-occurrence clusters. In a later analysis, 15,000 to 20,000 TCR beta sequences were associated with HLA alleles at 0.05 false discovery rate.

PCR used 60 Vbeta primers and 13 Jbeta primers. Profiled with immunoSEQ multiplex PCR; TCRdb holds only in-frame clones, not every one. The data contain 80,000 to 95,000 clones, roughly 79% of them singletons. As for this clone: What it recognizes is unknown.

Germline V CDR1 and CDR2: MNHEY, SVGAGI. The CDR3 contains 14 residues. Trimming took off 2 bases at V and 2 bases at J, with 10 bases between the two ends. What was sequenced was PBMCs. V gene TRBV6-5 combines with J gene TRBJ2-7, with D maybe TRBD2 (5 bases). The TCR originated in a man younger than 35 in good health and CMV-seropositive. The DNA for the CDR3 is TGTGCCAGCAGTTACACCCGACTAACCTACGAGCAGTACTTC. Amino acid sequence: CASSYTRLTYEQYF.